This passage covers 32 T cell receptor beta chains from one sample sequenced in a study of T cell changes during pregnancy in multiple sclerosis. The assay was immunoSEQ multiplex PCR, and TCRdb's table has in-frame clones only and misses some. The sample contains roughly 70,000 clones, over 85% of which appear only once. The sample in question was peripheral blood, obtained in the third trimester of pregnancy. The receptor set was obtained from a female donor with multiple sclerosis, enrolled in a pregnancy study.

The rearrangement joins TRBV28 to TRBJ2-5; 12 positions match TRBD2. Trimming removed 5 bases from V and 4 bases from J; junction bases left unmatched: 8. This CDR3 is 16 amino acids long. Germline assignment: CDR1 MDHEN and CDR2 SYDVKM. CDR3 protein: CASSLPSGRGLETQYF. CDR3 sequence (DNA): TGTGCCAGCAGTCTCCCTAGCGGGAGGGGTTTAGAGACCCAGTACTTC. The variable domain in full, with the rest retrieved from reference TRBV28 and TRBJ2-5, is DVKVTQSSRYLVKRTGEKVFLECVQDMDHENMFWYRQDPGLGLRLIYFSYDVKMKEKGDIPEGYSVSREKKERFSLILESASTNQTSMYLCASSLPSGRGLETQYFGPGTRLLVL.

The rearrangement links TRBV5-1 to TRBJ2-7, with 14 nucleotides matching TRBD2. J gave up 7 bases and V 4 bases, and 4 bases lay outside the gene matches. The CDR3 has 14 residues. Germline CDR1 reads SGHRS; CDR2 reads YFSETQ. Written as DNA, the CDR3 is TGCGCCAGCAGCCCGGGACTAGCGGGAGATGAGCAGTACTTC. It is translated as CASSPGLAGDEQYF.

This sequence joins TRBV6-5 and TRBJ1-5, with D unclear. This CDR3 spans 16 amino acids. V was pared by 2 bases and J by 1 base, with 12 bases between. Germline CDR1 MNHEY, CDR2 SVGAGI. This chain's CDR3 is CASSYNRPPSNQPQHF. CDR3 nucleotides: TGTGCCAGCAGTTACAATCGTCCCCCCAGCAATCAGCCCCAGCATTTT.

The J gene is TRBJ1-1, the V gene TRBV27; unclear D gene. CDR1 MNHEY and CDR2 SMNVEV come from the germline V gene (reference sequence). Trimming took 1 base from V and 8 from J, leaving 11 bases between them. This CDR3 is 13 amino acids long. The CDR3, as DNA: TGTGCCAGCAGTTTATGGCGCCAGGCAGAAGCTTTCTTT. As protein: CASSLWRQAEAFF.

The CDR3 sequence: CAVKGSPGSNQPQHF. The CDR3 nucleotides are TGTGCCGTCAAAGGCTCCCCGGGGAGCAATCAGCCCCAGCATTTT. This chain connects TRBV19 to TRBJ1-5; no definite D call. Germline CDR1 is LNHDA and CDR2 is SQIVND (reference sequence). Trimming removed 11 bases from V and 1 base from J, with 18 bases in between. This CDR3 comprises 15 residues.

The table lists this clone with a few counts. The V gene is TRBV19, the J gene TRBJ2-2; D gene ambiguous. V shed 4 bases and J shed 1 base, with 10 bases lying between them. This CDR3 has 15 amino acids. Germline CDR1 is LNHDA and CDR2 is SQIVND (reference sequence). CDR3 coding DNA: TGTGCCAGTAGTAGGTTGCCGGGGAACACCGGGGAGCTGTTTTTT. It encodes CASSRLPGNTGELFF.

The CDR3 sequence is CASSLGAGRTGYTF. CDR3 DNA sequence: TGTGCCAGCAGCTTAGGGGCAGGCCGAACTGGCTACACCTTC. This chain connects TRBV7-2 to TRBJ1-2; D is undetermined. The CDR3 runs to 14 residues. V was cut by 1 base and J by 7 bases, with 13 bases left in between. Per the germline V gene, CDR1 is SGHTA and CDR2 is FQGNSA. Drawing the rest from reference TRBV7-2 and TRBJ1-2, the complete variable domain is GAGVSQSPSNKVTEKGKDVELRCDPISGHTALYWYRQSLGQGLEFLIYFQGNSAPDKSGLPSDRFSAERTGGSVSTLTIQRTQQEDSAVYLCASSLGAGRTGYTFGSGTRLTVV.

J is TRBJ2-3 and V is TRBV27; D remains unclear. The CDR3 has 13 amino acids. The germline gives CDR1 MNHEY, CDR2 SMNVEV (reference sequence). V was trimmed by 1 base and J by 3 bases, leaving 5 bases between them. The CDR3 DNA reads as TGTGCCAGCAGTTTATTCAGGACAGATACGCAGTATTTT. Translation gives CASSLFRTDTQYF.

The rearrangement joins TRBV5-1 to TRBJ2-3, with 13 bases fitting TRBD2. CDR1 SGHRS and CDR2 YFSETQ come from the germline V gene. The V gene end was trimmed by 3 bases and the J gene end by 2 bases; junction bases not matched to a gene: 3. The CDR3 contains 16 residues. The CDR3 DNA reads TGCGCCAGCAGCTCGGGACTAGCGGGACTCACAGATACGCAGTATTTT. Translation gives CASSSGLAGLTDTQYF.

CDR3 DNA sequence: TGTGCCAGCAGCTCTGAAAGCGGGACACCAAGAAGCTACACCTTC. It is translated as CASSSESGTPRSYTF. The rearrangement links TRBV5-8 to TRBJ1-2, with a possible D match to TRBD1 (6 bases). CDR3 length equals 15 residues. Germline V gene data show CDR1 as SGHTS and CDR2 as YDEGEE. V was pared by 3 bases and J by 9 bases, with 21 bases between.

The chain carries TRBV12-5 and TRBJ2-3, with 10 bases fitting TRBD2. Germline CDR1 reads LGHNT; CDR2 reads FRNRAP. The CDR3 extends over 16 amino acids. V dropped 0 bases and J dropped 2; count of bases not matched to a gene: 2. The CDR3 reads CASGLVLAGFTDTQYF. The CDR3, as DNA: TGTGCTAGTGGTTTGGTACTAGCGGGGTTCACAGATACGCAGTATTTT.

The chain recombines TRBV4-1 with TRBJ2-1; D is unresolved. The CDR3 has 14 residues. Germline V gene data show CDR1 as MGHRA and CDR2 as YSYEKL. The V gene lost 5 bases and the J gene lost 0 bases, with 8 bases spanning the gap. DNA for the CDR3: TGCGCCAGCAGCGATCTAGGCTCCTACAATGAGCAGTTCTTC. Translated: CASSDLGSYNEQFF.

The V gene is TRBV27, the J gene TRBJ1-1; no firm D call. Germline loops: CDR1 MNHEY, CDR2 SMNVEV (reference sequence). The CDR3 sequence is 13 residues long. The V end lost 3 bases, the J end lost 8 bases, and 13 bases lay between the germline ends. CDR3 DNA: TGTGCCAGCAGTTTCGTGGCGGCCGGGGAAGCTTTCTTT. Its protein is CASSFVAAGEAFF.

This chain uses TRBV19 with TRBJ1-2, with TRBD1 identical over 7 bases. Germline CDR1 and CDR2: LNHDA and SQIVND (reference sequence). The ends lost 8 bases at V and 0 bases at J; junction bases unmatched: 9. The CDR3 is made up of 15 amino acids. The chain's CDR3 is CASHPGQSANYGYTF. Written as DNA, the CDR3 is TGTGCCAGTCATCCGGGACAGTCAGCTAACTATGGCTACACCTTC.

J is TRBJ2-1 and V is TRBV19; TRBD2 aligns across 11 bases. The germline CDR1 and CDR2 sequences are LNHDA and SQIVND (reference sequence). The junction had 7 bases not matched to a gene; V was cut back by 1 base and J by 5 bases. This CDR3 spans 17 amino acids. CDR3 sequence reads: CASSIALLAGVDNEQFF. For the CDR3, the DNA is TGTGCCAGTAGTATAGCGTTACTAGCGGGAGTCGACAATGAGCAGTTCTTC.

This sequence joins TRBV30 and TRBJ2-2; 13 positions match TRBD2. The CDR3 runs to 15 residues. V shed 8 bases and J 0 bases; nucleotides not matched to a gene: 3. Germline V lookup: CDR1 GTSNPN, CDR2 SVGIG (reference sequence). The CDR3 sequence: CARGLAGANTGELFF. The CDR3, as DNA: TGTGCCCGAGGACTAGCGGGAGCGAACACCGGGGAGCTGTTTTTT.

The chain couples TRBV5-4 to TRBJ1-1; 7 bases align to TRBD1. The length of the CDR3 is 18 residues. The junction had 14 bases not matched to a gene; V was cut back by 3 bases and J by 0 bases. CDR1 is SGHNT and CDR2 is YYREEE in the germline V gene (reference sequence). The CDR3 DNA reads TGTGCCAGCAGCTCCCTTCCGGGACAGCGACTTATGAACACTGAAGCTTTCTTT. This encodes CASSSLPGQRLMNTEAFF.

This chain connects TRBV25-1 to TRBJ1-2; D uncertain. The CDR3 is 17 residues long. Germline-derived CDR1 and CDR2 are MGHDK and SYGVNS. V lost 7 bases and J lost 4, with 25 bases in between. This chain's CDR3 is CASTGPYQNRGTYGYTF. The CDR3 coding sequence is TGTGCCAGCACCGGCCCCTATCAGAACCGGGGTACCTATGGCTACACCTTC.

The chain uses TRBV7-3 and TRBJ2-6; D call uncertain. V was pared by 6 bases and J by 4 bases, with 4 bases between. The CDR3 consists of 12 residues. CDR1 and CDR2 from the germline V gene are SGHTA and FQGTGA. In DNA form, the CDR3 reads TGTGCCAGCAGGGCCGGGGCCAACGTCCTGACTTTC. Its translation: CASRAGANVLTF.

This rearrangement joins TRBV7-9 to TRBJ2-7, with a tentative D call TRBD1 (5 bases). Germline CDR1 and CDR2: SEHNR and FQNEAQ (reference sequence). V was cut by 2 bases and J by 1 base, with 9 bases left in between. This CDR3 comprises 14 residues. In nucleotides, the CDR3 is TGTGCCAGCAGCTTACAGGGATCGTCCTACGAGCAGTACTTC. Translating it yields CASSLQGSSYEQYF.

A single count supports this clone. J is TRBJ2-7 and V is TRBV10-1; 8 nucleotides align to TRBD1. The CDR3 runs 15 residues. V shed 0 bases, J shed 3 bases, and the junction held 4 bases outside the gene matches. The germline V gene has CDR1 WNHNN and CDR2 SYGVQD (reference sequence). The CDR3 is CASSESPGGIYEQYF. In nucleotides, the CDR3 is TGCGCCAGCAGTGAGTCCCCAGGGGGCATCTACGAGCAGTACTTC.

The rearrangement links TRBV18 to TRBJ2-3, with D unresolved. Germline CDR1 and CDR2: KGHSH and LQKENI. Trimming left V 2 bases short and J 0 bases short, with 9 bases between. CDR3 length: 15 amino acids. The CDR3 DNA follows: TGTGCCAGCTCACCAATGGCAGGCAGCACAGATACGCAGTATTTT. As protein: CASSPMAGSTDTQYF.

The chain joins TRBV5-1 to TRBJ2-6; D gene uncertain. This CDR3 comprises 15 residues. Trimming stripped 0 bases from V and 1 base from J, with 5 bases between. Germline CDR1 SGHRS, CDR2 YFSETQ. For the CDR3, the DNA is TGCGCCAGCAGCTTGGGCGGTTCTGGGGCCAACGTCCTGACTTTC. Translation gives CASSLGGSGANVLTF.

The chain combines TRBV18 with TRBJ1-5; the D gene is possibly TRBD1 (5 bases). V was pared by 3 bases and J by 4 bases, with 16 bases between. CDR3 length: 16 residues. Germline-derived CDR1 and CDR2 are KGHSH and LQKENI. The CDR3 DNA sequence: TGTGCCAGCTCACCTAGGAGGGGACGGACAAATCAGCCCCAGCATTTT. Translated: CASSPRRGRTNQPQHF.

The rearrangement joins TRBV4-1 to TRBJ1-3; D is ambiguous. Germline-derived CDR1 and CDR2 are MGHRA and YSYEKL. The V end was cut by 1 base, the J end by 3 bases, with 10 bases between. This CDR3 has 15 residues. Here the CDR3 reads CASSQVPGDGNTIYF. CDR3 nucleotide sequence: TGCGCCAGCAGCCAAGTCCCCGGGGATGGAAACACCATATATTTT.

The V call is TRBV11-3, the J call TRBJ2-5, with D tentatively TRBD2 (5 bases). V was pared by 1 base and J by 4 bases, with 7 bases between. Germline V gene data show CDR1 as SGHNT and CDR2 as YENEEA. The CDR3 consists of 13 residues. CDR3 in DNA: TGTGCCAGCAGCTTAGGGACTTCAGAGACCCAGTACTTC. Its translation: CASSLGTSETQYF.

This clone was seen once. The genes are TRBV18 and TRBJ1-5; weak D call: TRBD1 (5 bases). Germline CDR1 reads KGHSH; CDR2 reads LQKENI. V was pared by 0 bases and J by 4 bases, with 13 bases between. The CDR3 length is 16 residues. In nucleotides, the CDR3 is TGTGCCAGCTCACCACCGGGCAGGGCTGAGAATCAGCCCCAGCATTTT. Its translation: CASSPPGRAENQPQHF.

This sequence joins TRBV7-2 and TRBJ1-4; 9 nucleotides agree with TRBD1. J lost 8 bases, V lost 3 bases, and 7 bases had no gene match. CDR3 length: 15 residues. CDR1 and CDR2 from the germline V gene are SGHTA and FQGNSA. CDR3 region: CASSFSTGGREKLFF. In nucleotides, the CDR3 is TGTGCCAGCAGCTTTTCGACAGGGGGGAGGGAAAAACTGTTTTTT.

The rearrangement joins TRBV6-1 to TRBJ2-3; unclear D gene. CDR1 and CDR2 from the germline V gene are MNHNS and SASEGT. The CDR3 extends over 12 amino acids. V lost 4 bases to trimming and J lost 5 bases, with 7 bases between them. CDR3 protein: CASSVSRDTQYF. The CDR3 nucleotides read TGTGCCAGCAGTGTATCCCGAGATACGCAGTATTTT.

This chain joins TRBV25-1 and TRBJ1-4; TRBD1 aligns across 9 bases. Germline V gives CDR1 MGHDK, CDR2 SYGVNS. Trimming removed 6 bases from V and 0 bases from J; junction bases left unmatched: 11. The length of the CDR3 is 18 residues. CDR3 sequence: CASSEGQGGAATNEKLFF. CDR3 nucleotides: TGTGCCAGCAGCGAGGGACAGGGAGGGGCCGCAACTAATGAAAAACTGTTTTTT.

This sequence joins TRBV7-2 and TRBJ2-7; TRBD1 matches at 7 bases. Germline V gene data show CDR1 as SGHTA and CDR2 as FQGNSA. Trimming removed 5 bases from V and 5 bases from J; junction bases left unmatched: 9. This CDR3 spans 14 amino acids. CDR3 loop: CASSPRQGSDEQYF. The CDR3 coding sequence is TGTGCCAGCAGCCCTCGACAGGGTAGTGACGAGCAGTACTTC. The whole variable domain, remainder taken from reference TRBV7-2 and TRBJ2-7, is GAGVSQSPSNKVTEKGKDVELRCDPISGHTALYWYRQSLGQGLEFLIYFQGNSAPDKSGLPSDRFSAERTGGSVSTLTIQRTQQEDSAVYLCASSPRQGSDEQYFGPGTRLTVT.

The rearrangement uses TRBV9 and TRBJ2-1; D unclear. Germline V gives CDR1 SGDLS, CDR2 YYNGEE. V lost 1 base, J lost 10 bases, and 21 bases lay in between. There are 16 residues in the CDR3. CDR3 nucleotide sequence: TGTGCCAGCAGCGTATACAACGGTCCCGCTGTGGAGGAGCAGTTCTTC. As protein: CASSVYNGPAVEEQFF.